This T cell receptor beta chain originates from a study of T cells in Graves' hyperthyroidism and ophthalmopathy. This clonotype showed up many times. Its specificity is not known. Uncontrolled infections, other autoimmune diseases, pregnancy or lactation led to exclusion of patients. Amplification targeted TCR beta CDR3 regions from RNA transcripts. A set of HTBI primers served as the primers for a first-round RT-PCR of the TCR CDR3. MiXCR was run by TCRdb on the multiplex PCR reads, yielding one entry per CDR3 protein. The table has around 660,000 distinct CDR3 sequences, nearly 45% seen once. General observations from the study: Also found in blood were most expanded thyroid clonotypes above 0.001. The model anticipated ophthalmopathy a median about 7 months pre-onset. Ophthalmopathy stood apart from stable hyperthyroidism in a 13 V-J model.

The V and J ends lost 2 bases and 5 bases respectively, with 9 bases between them. Germline assignment: CDR1 MNHNY and CDR2 SVGAGI (reference sequence). The CDR3 has 13 amino acids. The receptor was isolated from an adult man with Graves' disease, either hyperthyroidism or ophthalmopathy (not recorded which). The chain carries TRBV6-6 and TRBJ1-2, with unresolved D. The sample consisted of peripheral blood or thyroid tissue (not recorded which). DNA for the CDR3: TGTGCCAGCAGTTACGGCTTGGGTTATGGCTACACCTTC. Its protein product is CASSYGLGYGYTF.